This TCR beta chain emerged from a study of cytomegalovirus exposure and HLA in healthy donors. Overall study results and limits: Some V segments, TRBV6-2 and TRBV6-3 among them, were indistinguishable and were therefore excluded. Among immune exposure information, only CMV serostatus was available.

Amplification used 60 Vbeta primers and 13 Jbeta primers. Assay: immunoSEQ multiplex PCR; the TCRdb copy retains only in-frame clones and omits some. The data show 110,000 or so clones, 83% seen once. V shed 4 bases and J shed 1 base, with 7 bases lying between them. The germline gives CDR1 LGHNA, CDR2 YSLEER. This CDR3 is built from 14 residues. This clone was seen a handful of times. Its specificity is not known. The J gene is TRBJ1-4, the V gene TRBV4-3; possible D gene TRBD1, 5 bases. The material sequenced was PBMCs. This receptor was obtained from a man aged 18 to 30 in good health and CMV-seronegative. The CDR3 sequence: CASSLGETNEKLFF. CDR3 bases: TGCGCCAGCAGCCTAGGGGAAACTAATGAAAAACTGTTTTTT.